Sequencing of this T cell receptor beta chain was carried out in a study of blood T cell repertoires in COVID-19. On the study more broadly: Samples of COVID-19 (acute and convalescent) were obtained from the United States, Italy and Spain. T cells, B-cell-depleted T cells, or PBMCs provided the cDNA or gDNA that served as material.

Trimming took off 0 bases at V and 5 bases at J, with 13 bases between the two ends. Germline V gives CDR1 SGHAT, CDR2 FQNNGV. This CDR3 is 15 amino acids long. The table came from immunoSEQ multiplex PCR; TCRdb's copy has only in-frame clones and leaves some out. The repertoire holds more than 140,000 clones, about four fifths seen once, with roughly 1.5% in the top ten. The sequencing sample was made of peripheral blood. The V gene is TRBV11-2, the J gene TRBJ1-2; D may be TRBD1 (6 bases). This TCR derives from a human donor in a cohort sampled during active COVID-19. The DNA of the CDR3 is TGTGCCAGCAGCTTAGATCGAGGGGGTGGGTATGGCTACACCTTC. Its translation is CASSLDRGGGYGYTF.